The T cell receptor (beta chain) under discussion was sequenced for a study of cytomegalovirus exposure and HLA in healthy donors. Study in general: Membership in the Caucasian-associated ancestry cluster was found for about 84% of 350 to 450 genotyped donors.

The CDR3 sequence is 15 residues long. V was pared by 5 bases and J by 0 bases, with 14 bases between. The germline V gene encodes CDR1 SEHNR and CDR2 FQNEAQ (reference sequence). Notes on the study in general: TCR beta sequences numbering some 17,000 were associated with HLA alleles at 0.05 false discovery rate in a later analysis. Among donors in an Asian-associated ancestry cluster, a later analysis reportedly found fewer N-insertions than the approximately 700-donor mean.

It was with 60 Vbeta and 13 Jbeta primers that the PCR ran. Only in-frame clones appear in the TCRdb table, and some are missing; sequencing was by immunoSEQ multiplex PCR. Of approximately 140,000 clones in the sample, 82% were seen once. A note on this clone: Its antigen is unknown.

The sequence was collected from a boy younger than 10 in good health and CMV-seronegative. The sample was PBMCs. The rearrangement links TRBV7-9 to TRBJ2-7; maybe TRBD2 (5 bases). The CDR3 nucleotides are TGTGCCAGCAGCCTTGGACGGGAAAGCTCCTACGAGCAGTACTTC. The encoded protein is CASSLGRESSYEQYF.